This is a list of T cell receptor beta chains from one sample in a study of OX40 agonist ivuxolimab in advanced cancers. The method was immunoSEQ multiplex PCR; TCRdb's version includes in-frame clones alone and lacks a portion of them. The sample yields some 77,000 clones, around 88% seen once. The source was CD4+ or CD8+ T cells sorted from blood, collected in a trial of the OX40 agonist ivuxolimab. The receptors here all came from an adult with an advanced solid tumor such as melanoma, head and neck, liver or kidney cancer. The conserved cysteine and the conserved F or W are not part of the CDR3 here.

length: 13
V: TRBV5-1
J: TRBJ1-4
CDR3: ASSWGTATNEKLF

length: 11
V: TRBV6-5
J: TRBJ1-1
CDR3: AISVGKNTEAF

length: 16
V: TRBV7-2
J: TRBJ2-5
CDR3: ASSLGRGRTSAIETQY

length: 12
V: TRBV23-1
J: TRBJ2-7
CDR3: ASSQWHGGGEQY

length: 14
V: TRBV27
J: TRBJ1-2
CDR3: ASSLHLGRPNYGYT

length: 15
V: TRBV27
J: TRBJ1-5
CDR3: ASSLSRDSRGSQPQH

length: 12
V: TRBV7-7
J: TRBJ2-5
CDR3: ASSSISTQETQY

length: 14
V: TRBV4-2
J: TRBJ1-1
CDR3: ASSQDPGQAWVEAF

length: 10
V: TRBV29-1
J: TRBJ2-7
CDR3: SAGTGGNEQY

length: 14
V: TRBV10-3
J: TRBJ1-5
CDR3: ATRGPGQGVNQPQH

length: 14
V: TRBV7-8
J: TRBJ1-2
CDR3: ASSSPTGGGLSGYT

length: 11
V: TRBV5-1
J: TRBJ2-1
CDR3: ASSYPGGDEQF

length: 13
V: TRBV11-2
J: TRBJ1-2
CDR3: ASRPPGQGTYGYT

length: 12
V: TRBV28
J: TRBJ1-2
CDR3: ATGAGAALGGYT

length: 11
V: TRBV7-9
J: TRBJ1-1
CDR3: ASSGQGNTEAF

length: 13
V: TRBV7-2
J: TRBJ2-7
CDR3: ASSPPGQGALGQY